This paragraph reports one T cell receptor (beta chain). Its antigen is still unknown. 13 Jbeta primers and 60 Vbeta primers were used for the PCR. The table came from immunoSEQ multiplex PCR; TCRdb's copy has only in-frame clones and leaves some out. The sample consists of 150,000 to 200,000 clones, roughly 80% of them appearing once. This record comes from a study of cytomegalovirus exposure and HLA in healthy donors. Study results and limitations: V- and J-gene trimming of TCR beta was linked (in a later analysis) to a missense DCLRE1C variant.

This CDR3 region has 13 residues. J lost 3 bases, V lost 7 bases, and 6 bases had no gene match. Germline V CDR1 and CDR2: SGHAT, FQNNGV. The source is a man aged 40-49 years in good health and CMV-seronegative. V and J are TRBV11-2 and TRBJ2-7, with TRBD1 matching over 7 bases. Sequenced material: PBMCs. CDR3 loop: CASNEDRIYEQYF. CDR3 nucleotides: TGTGCCAGCAACGAGGACAGGATCTACGAGCAGTACTTC.